This TCR beta chain was recorded in a study of control samples from healthy donors and cancer patients. Sequenced by immunoSEQ multiplex PCR; TCRdb stores in-frame clones only, minus some. The data contain 40,000 to 55,000 clones, approximately 93% of them singletons. This CDR3 comprises 12 residues. V was shortened by 2 bases and J by 10 bases, with 11 bases between the two germline ends. The V gene's germline CDR1 is MNHEY and CDR2 SVGAGI. The clonotype comes from a woman between 50 and 59 years old with head and neck cancer. This chain uses TRBV6-5 with TRBJ1-2; D is ambiguous. The sequenced sample was PBMCs. The CDR3 reads CASSYGREYYTF. In DNA, the CDR3 is TGTGCCAGCAGTTACGGGCGGGAGTACTACACCTTC.